The 15 T cell receptor beta chains below come from one sample, sequenced in a study of T cell changes during pregnancy in multiple sclerosis. Only in-frame clones appear in the TCRdb table, and some are missing; sequencing was by immunoSEQ multiplex PCR. The sample has over 70,000 clones, 90% to 95% seen once. The sample here was peripheral blood, taken in the third trimester of pregnancy. The receptors derive from a female donor with multiple sclerosis, enrolled in a pregnancy study.

The sample holds one count of this clone. V usage is TRBV19 and J usage is TRBJ2-6; D uncertain. The germline gives CDR1 LNHDA, CDR2 SQIVND (reference sequence). Trimming took 3 bases from V and 0 from J, leaving 9 bases between them. The CDR3 has 16 residues. The CDR3 spells CASSINKFSGANVLTF. The CDR3 nucleotides are TGTGCCAGTAGTATCAACAAATTCTCTGGGGCCAACGTCCTGACTTTC. Combining the CDR3 with reference TRBV19 and TRBJ2-6 gives the whole variable domain DGGITQSPKYLFRKEGQNVTLSCEQNLNHDAMYWYRQDPGQGLRLIYYSQIVNDFQKGDIAEGYSVSREKKESFPLTVTSAQKNPTAFYLCASSINKFSGANVLTFGAGSRLTVL.

The chain is built from TRBV2 and TRBJ2-7; a weak D match, TRBD1 (6 bases). The V end was cut by 6 bases, the J end by 1 base, with 10 bases between. This CDR3 comprises 13 residues. CDR1 is SNHLY and CDR2 is FYNNEI in the germline V gene. CDR3 nucleotide sequence: TGTGCCAGCAGGCCGGGACAATCCTACGAGCAGTACTTC. Protein sequence: CASRPGQSYEQYF.

The V and J genes are TRBV11-2 and TRBJ1-1; D is unresolved. Trimming cost V 6 bases and J 0 bases, with 17 bases left between them. CDR3 length: 16 residues. Per the germline V gene, CDR1 is SGHAT and CDR2 is FQNNGV. DNA for the CDR3: TGTGCCAGCAGTCCCGCGCCGGAGAGACTGAACACTGAAGCTTTCTTT. Translating gives CASSPAPERLNTEAFF.

This chain links TRBV29-1 with TRBJ2-2; 7 positions match TRBD2. Germline lookup yields CDR1 SQVTM and CDR2 ANQGSEA. The J segment lost 5 bases and the V segment lost 2 bases, leaving 2 bases of the junction unmatched. This CDR3 spans 13 amino acids. The CDR3: CSVERRETGELFF. DNA of the CDR3: TGCAGCGTTGAACGGCGGGAGACCGGGGAGCTGTTTTTT.

This clone was seen once. The V gene is TRBV29-1, the J gene TRBJ2-7, with 7 bases identical to TRBD2. From germline, CDR1 is SQVTM and CDR2 ANQGSEA. There are 17 residues in the CDR3. With 0 bases clipped from V and 1 base from J, the junction kept 12 bases outside the gene matches. The CDR3 DNA reads TGCAGCGTTGAAGATCGCAAGGGTAGCGGGCGTTCCTACGAGCAGTACTTC. Translation gives CSVEDRKGSGRSYEQYF.

The chain links TRBV5-1 to TRBJ2-2, with 9 bases aligning to TRBD1. This CDR3 is 15 amino acids long. CDR1 is SGHRS and CDR2 is YFSETQ in the germline V gene. The trim removed 4 bases at V and 6 bases at J, leaving 7 bases unmatched. The chain's CDR3 is CASSTGQGVAGELFF. DNA for the CDR3: TGCGCCAGCAGCACGGGACAGGGAGTCGCCGGGGAGCTGTTTTTT.

This clone was seen just once. The CDR3 nucleotides are TGCAGCGTTGATTTCGGAGGCCAGGCCCTCGTTACGCAGTATTTT. Its translation: CSVDFGGQALVTQYF. This chain connects TRBV29-1 to TRBJ2-3, with a tentative D call TRBD2 (5 bases). In germline, CDR1 is SQVTM, CDR2 ANQGSEA. V was clipped by 3 bases and J by 8 bases, with 21 bases between them. The CDR3 spans 15 residues.

The gene calls are TRBV7-9 and TRBJ2-3; D perhaps matches TRBD2 (5 bases). Germline CDR1 reads SEHNR; CDR2 reads FQNEAQ (reference sequence). The CDR3 is 16 amino acids. V was clipped by 2 bases and J by 3 bases, with 15 bases between them. Written as DNA, the CDR3 is TGTGCCAGCAGCTTATTCATGGGAGATGATACAGATACGCAGTATTTT. Protein sequence: CASSLFMGDDTDTQYF.

The chain employs TRBV7-3 and TRBJ2-1; 8 bases map to TRBD2. Germline-derived CDR1 and CDR2 are SGHTA and FQGTGA. V was clipped by 2 bases and J by 6 bases; unmatched bases: 3. The CDR3 runs to 14 residues. Here the CDR3 reads CASSLSGGPNEQFF. CDR3 sequence (DNA): TGTGCCAGCAGCTTATCGGGAGGGCCCAATGAGCAGTTCTTC.

V and J are TRBV4-1 and TRBJ2-7, with D perhaps TRBD1 (6 bases). With 5 bases removed from V and 2 bases from J, the gap between germline ends came to 13 bases. Germline-derived CDR1 and CDR2 are MGHRA and YSYEKL. CDR3 length equals 14 residues. Here the CDR3 DNA reads TGCGCCAGCAGCATTGTCAGGGGAGCCTACGAGCAGTACTTC. Its protein is CASSIVRGAYEQYF.

V is TRBV9 and J is TRBJ1-2; 8 bases are shared with TRBD1. Losses at the gene ends were 3 bases for V and 2 bases for J; bases not matched to a gene: 3. Germline assignment: CDR1 SGDLS and CDR2 YYNGEE. The CDR3 runs to 14 residues. The CDR3 sequence is CASSAGQGNYGYTF. The CDR3, as DNA: TGTGCCAGCAGCGCAGGACAGGGAAACTATGGCTACACCTTC.

The rearrangement links TRBV19 to TRBJ1-1, with no clear D. The CDR3 consists of 12 residues. Germline CDR1 and CDR2: LNHDA and SQIVND (reference sequence). V dropped 3 bases and J dropped 7 bases, with 9 bases sitting between them. The CDR3 region is CASSIGNIEAFF. CDR3 DNA: TGTGCCAGTAGTATCGGGAATATTGAAGCTTTCTTT.

The chain carries TRBV11-3 and TRBJ2-1, with TRBD1 matching 11 bases. V lost 6 bases to trimming and J lost 3 bases; unmatched junction nucleotides: 4. Germline V gene sequence: CDR1 SGHNT, CDR2 YENEEA. The CDR3 totals 15 residues. CDR3 nucleotides: TGTGCCAGCAGTTGGGACAGGGGGAACTACAATGAGCAGTTCTTC. Translating gives CASSWDRGNYNEQFF.

The rearrangement joins TRBV11-2 to TRBJ2-7, with D uncertain. Germline V gene sequence: CDR1 SGHAT, CDR2 FQNNGV. The V gene lost 3 bases and the J gene lost 6 bases, with 6 bases spanning the gap. This CDR3 is 11 amino acids long. This chain's CDR3 is CASSFGREQYF. The CDR3 nucleotides are TGTGCCAGCAGCTTTGGCCGCGAGCAGTACTTC.

In DNA, the CDR3 is TGTGCCAGCAGTGCCCGGACAGGGTCGCGGGAGACCCAGTACTTC. Translated, it gives CASSARTGSRETQYF. The V gene is TRBV6-6, the J gene TRBJ2-5; TRBD1 agrees at 8 bases. Trimming removed 5 bases from V and 5 bases from J; junction bases left unmatched: 10. Germline V gives CDR1 MNHNY, CDR2 SVGAGI (reference sequence). This CDR3 region has 15 residues.